Detailed here is one T cell receptor (beta chain). Its antigen has not been determined. Base qualities are not at hand, and no much larger clone is one base apart. Using the deep immunoSEQ assay, TCR CDR3 regions were amplified from genomic DNA by multiplex PCR. For each cell subset, the extracted genomic DNA was distributed evenly across all wells of several immunoSEQ 96-well plates, and each plate served as one replicate. For unsorted PBMC, 250 to 300 ng genomic DNA, equal to about 29,000 T cell genomes, was loaded into each replicate PCR. Genomic DNA from unsorted PBMC was sequenced over ten immunoSEQ deep assay plates. Purified libraries were measured with a Qubit 3.0 fluorometer, size-checked on a Bioanalyzer 2100, and measured again with the KAPA Library Quantification kit. A separate single-read 150-cycle Illumina NextSeq 550 flow cell was used to sequence each immunoSEQ 96-well plate. Processing in the source paper ran as follows. The immunoSEQ output contained only junctional sequences without quality scores, so filtering could not match that applied to full-length reads. To assign V/J genes and CDR3, sequences were annotated using PyIR, a Python wrapper for IgBLAST v1.9, with IMGT germline references. Any read was removed if the V/J assignment was weak (E-value above 1e-6), the CDR3 was missing, or the read contained stop codons, out-of-frame junctions, or ambiguous translated residues. A V3J clonotype was defined by an identical inferred V gene, J gene, and CDR3 amino acid sequence. To compute the percentage overlap between repertoires, the number of shared unique clonotypes was divided by the size of the smaller repertoire. Three approaches were used to assess repertoire richness: RTK rarefaction, the Chao1 estimator, and Recon v2.1 estimates of unobserved clonotypes. The source is immuneACCESS, and TCRdb retained only in-frame sequences with V and J called. Part of the clones is not carried over; for the studies checked, unresolved V genes explain less than half of this, and the remainder is unexplained. V, J and clone size are taken as reported in that table, and D and trimming were inferred from the DNA itself. The sample table lists roughly 490,000 clones, over 65% of them with a count of one. The ten biggest clones cover 10% to 15% of the sample.

This sample is drawn from a study of shared clonotypes between healthy human individuals (dated by TCRdb to between 2020 and 2021). Describing the broader study: The cohort included three men and a couple of women between 18 and 49 years of age. To estimate repertoire size and how much clonotypes are shared between individuals, the study performed deep sequencing of blood TCR repertoires from a handful of healthy adults. To increase sequencing depth and limit assay-specific biases, TCR repertoire library preparation and sequencing were carried out by different laboratories using diverse techniques. Leukapheresis yielded between about 0.94 and 10 billion PBMCs per donor.

The donors were healthy, HIV-negative adults with no recently reported acute infections or vaccinations. Every donor was a Caucasian adult residing in Nashville, Tennessee, USA. For unsorted samples, 70 million to 95 million PBMCs were counted, and genomic DNA was extracted using the QIAamp DNA Blood Mini kit. After blood collection by leukapheresis, PBMCs were isolated using Ficoll-Histopaque density gradient centrifugation and then cryopreserved in the vapor phase of liquid nitrogen. Here is what the overall study found, with its caveats: Pairwise subsampling indicated that sequencing depth was expected to affect the degree of clonotype sharing among donors. Sampling was restricted to blood, and TCR repertoires in tissue are likely to differ from TCR repertoires in blood. Because the study included only a small number of donors, the genetic and exposure-history diversity represented was limited.

According to the germline V gene, CDR1 reads SGHNT and CDR2 reads YENEEA. The trim is 0 bases for V and 3 bases for J, with a gap of 7 bases between the germline ends. Measured from the cysteine to the phenylalanine, the CDR3 is 14 residues long. Just the 42-base CDR3 DNA is kept, in frame starting at base 1. The receptor chain draws on TRBV11-3 and TRBJ2-3, with an unclear D gene assignment. The receptor comes from a woman aged 40 to 49 in good health. Some clones in this sample may be carry-over from other donors' samples. The specimen sequenced was PBMCs. The nucleotides are TGTGCCAGCAGCTTAGACCCCCGTACAGATACGCAGTATTTT. This is translated as CASSLDPRTDTQYF.